The next 12 T cell receptor beta chains were all read from a single sample in a study of beta chain features in type 1 diabetes. Broader study findings: Type 1 diabetes patients had moderately but significantly shorter TCRB CDR3s in all four CD4+ subsets.

Expressed TCRB transcripts were sequenced after all isolated RNA was converted to cDNA. Using immunoSEQ multiplex PCR, the repertoire was profiled, and TCRdb retains in-frame clones only, with some absent. The table lists 550,000 to 850,000 clones, about an eighth of them singletons. These TCRs are of unknown antigen specificity. Specimen: naive CD4+ T cells from blood. The receptors derive from a man aged 18 to 35 with type 1 diabetes.

The chain carries TRBV25-1 and TRBJ1-2, with D tentatively TRBD1 (5 bases). Germline-derived CDR1 and CDR2 are MGHDK and SYGVNS. V lost 1 base, J lost 3 bases, and 9 bases lay in between. This CDR3 is 14 amino acids long. CDR3 nucleotide sequence: TGTGCCAGCAGTGAATGGGGCATTCACTATGGCTACACCTTC. Translating gives CASSEWGIHYGYTF.

The V gene is TRBV7-2, the J gene TRBJ2-5; D is perhaps TRBD2 (6 bases). The CDR3 length is 13 residues. The V gene lost 6 bases and the J gene lost 1 base, with 9 bases spanning the gap. CDR1 is SGHTA, CDR2 FQGNSA, per germline. This chain's CDR3 is CASRRGVQETQYF. CDR3 DNA: TGTGCCAGCAGGCGCGGGGTCCAAGAGACCCAGTACTTC.

The sample holds a few counts of this clone. This chain uses TRBV20-1 with TRBJ2-5; 8 bases fit TRBD1. The length of the CDR3 is 11 residues. CDR1 is DFQATT and CDR2 is SNEGSKA in the germline V gene (reference sequence). With 8 bases clipped from V and 5 bases from J, the junction kept 4 bases outside the gene matches. CDR3 region: CSWDRPETQYF. CDR3 nucleotides: TGCAGTTGGGACAGGCCGGAGACCCAGTACTTC.

This rearrangement joins TRBV5-1 to TRBJ2-7; tentative D call: TRBD1 (6 bases). The CDR3 runs 14 residues. Germline lookup yields CDR1 SGHRS and CDR2 YFSETQ. Trimming stripped 7 bases from V and 2 bases from J, with 16 bases between. The CDR3, as DNA: TGCGCCAGCGGGTCCGGGACACCCACCTACGAGCAGTACTTC. Protein sequence: CASGSGTPTYEQYF.

This clone was seen a handful of times. The V and J genes are TRBV7-9 and TRBJ1-2; possibly TRBD1 for D (6 bases). The germline V and J ends were trimmed by 5 bases and 7 bases, with 20 bases remaining between them. CDR1 is SEHNR and CDR2 is FQNEAQ in the germline V gene (reference sequence). The CDR3 covers 15 residues. The CDR3 DNA sequence: TGTGCCAGCAGCCAGCCGCGGCAGGGGCTGGCTGGCTACACCTTC. Its translation: CASSQPRQGLAGYTF. Full variable domain (remainder filled in from reference TRBV7-9 and TRBJ1-2): DTGVSQNPRHKITKRGQNVTFRCDPISEHNRLYWYRQTLGQGPEFLTYFQNEAQLEKSRLLSDRFSAERPKGSFSTLEIQRTEQGDSAMYLCASSQPRQGLAGYTFGSGTRLTVV.

A few counts support this clone. The chain employs TRBV23-1 and TRBJ2-7, with TRBD2 matching over 7 bases. TRBV23-1 is an ORF, and what it does is uncertain. The CDR3 has 14 residues. V shed 4 bases, J shed 6 bases, and the junction held 9 bases outside the gene matches. CDR3 DNA sequence: TGCGCCAGCAGTCGGGAGGCGGGGGTGAGCGAGCAGTACTTC. Its translation is CASSREAGVSEQYF.

The CDR3 loop reads CAYRFNTEAFF. In nucleotides, the CDR3 is TGTGCCTACCGGTTCAACACTGAAGCTTTCTTT. The J gene is TRBJ1-1, the V gene TRBV30, with D uncertain. The CDR3 contains 11 residues. Trimming cost V 7 bases and J 2 bases, with 8 bases left between them. In germline, CDR1 is GTSNPN, CDR2 SVGIG (reference sequence).

Regarding this clone: The sample carries other DNA sequences with the same CDR3. This chain links TRBV30 with TRBJ2-6; 10 bases map to TRBD1. There are 17 residues in the CDR3. CDR1 GTSNPN and CDR2 SVGIG come from the germline V gene (reference sequence). The trim removed 5 bases at V and 1 base at J, leaving 8 bases unmatched. The CDR3 region is CAWSSGTGVSGANVLTF. The CDR3 nucleotides are TGTGCCTGGTCCTCCGGGACAGGGGTGTCTGGGGCCAACGTCCTGACTTTC.

The rearrangement links TRBV7-9 to TRBJ2-1; D is unclear. The germline V gene has CDR1 SEHNR and CDR2 FQNEAQ (reference sequence). V was shortened by 0 bases and J by 7 bases, with 13 bases between the two germline ends. There are 15 residues in the CDR3. CDR3 loop: CASSLAPSTLNEQFF. CDR3 nucleotides: TGTGCCAGCAGCTTAGCACCCTCAACCCTTAATGAGCAGTTCTTC. The entire variable domain, with the rest obtained from reference TRBV7-9 and TRBJ2-1, is as follows: DTGVSQNPRHKITKRGQNVTFRCDPISEHNRLYWYRQTLGQGPEFLTYFQNEAQLEKSRLLSDRFSAERPKGSFSTLEIQRTEQGDSAMYLCASSLAPSTLNEQFFGPGTRLTVL.

This clone was picked up a small number of times. The rearrangement links TRBV6-5 to TRBJ1-3; D is perhaps TRBD1 (5 bases). V was trimmed by 4 bases and J by 4 bases, leaving 17 bases between them. CDR1 and CDR2 from the germline V gene are MNHEY and SVGAGI. The CDR3 is made up of 16 amino acids. The CDR3 DNA sequence: TGTGCCAGCAGTTTATCGGCAGGGATAGGAGGAAACACCATATATTTT. This encodes CASSLSAGIGGNTIYF.

The chain carries TRBV18 and TRBJ1-1; D might be TRBD1 (5 bases). CDR1 and CDR2 (germline): KGHSH, LQKENI. Deletions cut 3 bases from V and 2 bases from J, with 10 bases between. CDR3 length: 14 amino acids. The DNA for the CDR3 is TGTGCCAGCTCACCTCGGGACGGTAACACTGAAGCTTTCTTT. Translated: CASSPRDGNTEAFF.

The gene calls are TRBV6-5 and TRBJ2-1; the D is unclear. The germline CDR1 and CDR2 sequences are MNHEY and SVGAGI. The CDR3 loop spans 13 amino acids. The V and J ends lost 6 bases and 5 bases respectively, with 11 bases between them. The CDR3, as DNA: TGTGCCAGCAGCACCCCTGGGCACAATGAGCAGTTCTTC. It specifies CASSTPGHNEQFF.